This T cell receptor (beta chain) was profiled in a study of blood T cell repertoires in COVID-19. The wider study: Donors in the United States, Italy and Spain gave samples during acute or convalescent COVID-19. The cDNA or gDNA used as material had been derived from T cells, B-cell-depleted T cells, or PBMCs.

CDR3 length equals 13 residues. Trimming took 5 bases from V and 7 from J, leaving 14 bases between them. Original analysis: Nucleated cell number was recorded as an estimate derived from reference gene primer amplification. Sequenced by immunoSEQ multiplex PCR; TCRdb stores in-frame clones only, minus some. V and J calls and clone size follow that table, whereas D and trimming were derived from the DNA. The sample holds some 320,000 clones, 80% to 90% seen once. The specimen sequenced was peripheral blood. The receptor was derived from a woman aged 45-65 years who had recovered from COVID-19. V gene TRBV12-3 or TRBV12-4 combines with J gene TRBJ1-2, with D unclear. CDR3 in amino acids: CASSGLRGLGYTF. CDR3 sequence (DNA): TGTGCCAGCAGTGGGCTTCGGGGTCTTGGCTACACCTTC.